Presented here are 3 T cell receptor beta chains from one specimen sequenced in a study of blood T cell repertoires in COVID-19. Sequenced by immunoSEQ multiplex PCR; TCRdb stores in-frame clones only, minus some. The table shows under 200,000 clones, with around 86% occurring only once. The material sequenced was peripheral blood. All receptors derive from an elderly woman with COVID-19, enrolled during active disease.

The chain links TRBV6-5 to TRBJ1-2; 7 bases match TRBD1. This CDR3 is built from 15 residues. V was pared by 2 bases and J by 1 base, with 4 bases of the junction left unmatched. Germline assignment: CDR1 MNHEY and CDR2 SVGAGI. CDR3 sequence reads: CASSYRGTVNYGYTF. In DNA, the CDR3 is TGTGCCAGCAGTTACCGCGGGACAGTTAACTATGGCTACACCTTC.

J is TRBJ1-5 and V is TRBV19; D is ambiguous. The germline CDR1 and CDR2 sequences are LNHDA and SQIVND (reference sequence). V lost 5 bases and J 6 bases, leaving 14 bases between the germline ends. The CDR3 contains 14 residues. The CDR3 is CASSPTDIPQPQHF. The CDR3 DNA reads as TGTGCCAGTAGTCCGACCGACATCCCTCAGCCCCAGCATTTT.

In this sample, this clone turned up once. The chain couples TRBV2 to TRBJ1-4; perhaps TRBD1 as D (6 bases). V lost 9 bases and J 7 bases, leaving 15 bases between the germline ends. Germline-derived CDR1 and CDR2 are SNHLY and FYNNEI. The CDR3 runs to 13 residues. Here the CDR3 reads CASHGQLGEKLFF. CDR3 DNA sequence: TGTGCCAGTCACGGACAGTTAGGTGAAAAACTGTTTTTT.